This T cell receptor beta chain came from a study of blood T cell repertoires in COVID-19 (TCRdb year 2020). Background on the whole study: Samples from collaborators originated in the United States, Italy and Spain and spanned both the acute and convalescent phases of COVID-19. The prospective study material was composed of cDNA or gDNA derived from T cells, B-cell-depleted T cells, or PBMCs. The dataset comprised deeply sampled blood TCRbeta repertoires from subjects exposed to, actively infected with, or recovered from COVID-19. A freely available public database, intended as a resource for researchers studying the immune response to SARS-CoV-2, is where the repertoires were released. The samples were drawn from two sources: the first 160 participants of the ongoing ImmuneRACE study, and fewer than 1,500 subjects contributed by 6 global collaborators. Nearly every sample came with metadata listing a de-identified subject ID, COVID-19 status, age in years and sex. Where available, HLA class I and class II types were taken from metadata supplied by the sample provider and were not determined by assay-based typing. Broad study findings and their caveats: How much clinical and demographic metadata was included differed by source and by participant, and the metadata was provided uncurated.

The immunoSEQ Assay, a bias-controlled multiplex PCR, was used to amplify TCRbeta CDR3 regions from genomic DNA. The original pipeline was this. The number of nucleated cells in each sample was estimated from the amplification of reference gene primers within the assay. To quantify the absolute abundance of each unique TCRbeta CDR3 rearrangement, sequence reads were collapsed and filtered. For each sample, productive Simpson clonality was calculated by taking the square root of Simpson's diversity index across productive rearrangements. TCRdb took over this immuneACCESS table, retaining in-frame rearrangements with V and J assigned. Such tables are incomplete; in checked studies, under half of the missing clones stem from an unresolved V gene, and the remainder is unexplained. Clone size and the V and J calls come from that table; the DNA yielded D and trimming. The sample contains some 310,000 clones, about 90% of them found a single time. The leading ten clones occupy under 3% of the sample.

As for this clone: Its antigen remains undetermined. It has no much larger one-base neighbor in the sample; base qualities were not kept.

In Seattle, one collaborating source enrolled patients while the infection was active and tracked those patients longitudinally over the course of disease. Whole blood was collected in K2EDTA tubes by collaborating institutions according to the institutions' own protocols. Collaborator samples were shipped for TCRbeta analysis as frozen whole blood, isolated PBMCs, or DNA extracted from either sample type. This sequence originates from a woman aged 25 to 39 with COVID-19, enrolled during active disease. Sequencing was done on a sample of peripheral blood.

The CDR3 protein: CASSLAGTVGNTIYF. The nucleotide sequence reads TGCGCCAGCAGCTTGGCCGGGACAGTCGGAAACACCATATATTTT. Recombination connected TRBV5-1 to TRBJ1-3; 7 central bases correspond to TRBD1. The CDR3 covers 15 residues, taking in both the cysteine and the phenylalanine. The retained sequence is limited to the CDR3, 45 bases, with the frame set at the first base. The germline V gene provides CDR1 SGHRS and CDR2 YFSETQ. After removal of 0 bases from V and 4 bases from J, the junction retains 4 bases not matched to a gene.